This T cell receptor (beta chain) was captured in a study of cytomegalovirus exposure and HLA in healthy donors. The CDR3 length is 13 residues. V was clipped by 5 bases and J by 8 bases, with 12 bases between them. The germline CDR1 and CDR2 sequences are SGHDN and FVKESK. The PCR used 60 Vbeta and 13 Jbeta primers. Using immunoSEQ multiplex PCR, the repertoire was profiled, and TCRdb retains in-frame clones only, with some absent. The sample lists around 210,000 clones, roughly three quarters occurring once. The rearrangement joins TRBV14 to TRBJ1-4, with a tentative D call TRBD1 (5 bases). Source material: PBMCs. This sequence originates from a man in his fifties in good health and CMV-seronegative. CDR3 DNA sequence: TGTGCCAGCAGCAGGTCAGGGAAGGAAAAACTGTTTTTT. It yields the protein CASSRSGKEKLFF.